This passage covers 32 T cell receptor beta chains from one sample sequenced in a study of CD8+CD57+ T cells in acquired aplastic anemia. The template used for profiling TCR beta VDJ and CDR3 was genomic DNA. Each CDR3 protein gets one entry after TCRdb re-called the reads with MiXCR. This sample yields a few hundred thousand distinct CDR3 sequences, of which 45% to 65% are seen a single time; 1% to 1.5% belongs to the top ten. Only patients with CD8+CD57+ cell expansion on flow cytometry were chosen for sequencing. The sequencing input was sorted CD4+, CD8+, or CD8+CD57+ T cells (not recorded which) from PBMCs. Source of these receptors: a human donor with aplastic anemia.

CDR3 region: CASPPGPYEQYF. CDR3 sequence (DNA): TGTGCCAGCCCCCCGGGCCCCTACGAGCAGTACTTC. The rearrangement links TRBV7-3 to TRBJ2-7; D is unclear. Germline CDR1 reads SGHTA; CDR2 reads FQGTGA. This CDR3 contains 12 residues. V gave up 8 bases and J gave up 2 bases, with 10 bases separating them.

This clonotype was counted once. The chain uses TRBV25-1 and TRBJ2-3; perhaps D is TRBD1 or TRBD2 (5 bases each). Germline V gene sequence: CDR1 MGHDK, CDR2 SYGVNS. Trimming took 7 bases from V and 1 from J, leaving 9 bases between them. The length of the CDR3 is 13 residues. This CDR3 is CASTGRGTDTQYF. The CDR3 DNA reads as TGTGCCAGCACGGGACGGGGCACAGATACGCAGTATTTT.

The chain couples TRBV29-1 to TRBJ1-2, with 8 bases aligning to TRBD1. The J segment lost 2 bases and the V segment lost 7 bases, leaving 6 bases of the junction unmatched. The CDR3 runs to 13 residues. Germline assignment: CDR1 SQVTM and CDR2 ANQGSEA. Here the CDR3 reads CSAVQGANYGYTF. The CDR3 coding sequence is TGCAGCGCCGTCCAGGGGGCGAACTATGGCTACACCTTC.

For this clonotype: Mismatch with germline at one junction end may stem from a read error. CDR3 bases: TGTGCCAGCGGCGTAGTAGGGGGCGACGAGCGGTACTTC. Translation gives CASGVVGGDERYF. The chain employs TRBV9 and TRBJ2-7; 7 bases match TRBD1. Germline V lookup: CDR1 SGDLS, CDR2 YYNGEE. This CDR3 has 13 residues.

The rearrangement joins TRBV24-1 to TRBJ2-5; possibly TRBD2 for D (6 bases). V lost 4 bases and J lost 5, with 19 bases in between. CDR1 and CDR2 from the germline V gene are KGHDR and SFDVKD. This CDR3 region has 16 residues. For the CDR3, the DNA is TGTGCCACCAGTGACCCCCGTGGAGGGGTCGGGGAGACCCAGTACTTC. It yields the protein CATSDPRGGVGETQYF.

This clonotype has a count of ten or more. This chain joins TRBV2 and TRBJ2-2; D gene ambiguous. Trimming removed 4 bases from V and 5 bases from J, with 8 bases in between. The V gene's germline CDR1 is SNHLY and CDR2 FYNNEI. The CDR3 length is 13 residues. The CDR3 here is CASSVLATGELFF. The DNA for the CDR3 is TGTGCCAGCAGTGTGTTGGCGACCGGGGAGCTGTTTTTT. Full variable domain (rest looked up from reference TRBV2 and TRBJ2-2): EPEVTQTPSHQVTQMGQEVILRCVPISNHLYFYWYRQILGQKVEFLVSFYNNEISEKSEIFDDQFSVERPDGSNFTLKIRSTKLEDSAMYFCASSVLATGELFFGEGSRLTVL.

The chain is built from TRBV6-1 and TRBJ1-1, with 7 bases aligning to TRBD1. J lost 3 bases, V lost 2 bases, and 6 bases had no gene match. CDR3 length: 15 residues. CDR1 MNHNS and CDR2 SASEGT come from the germline V gene. CDR3 in DNA: TGTGCCAGCAGTGAATCGACAGGGAGGCACACTGAAGCTTTCTTT. Amino acids: CASSESTGRHTEAFF.

The rearrangement links TRBV12-3 or TRBV12-4 to TRBJ1-2; no definite D call. This CDR3 has 14 residues. Trimming took 6 bases from V and 6 from J, leaving 17 bases between them. The CDR3 DNA reads TGTGCCAGCAGCCCCCCCACGGCGGTGGATGGCTACACCTTC. Protein: CASSPPTAVDGYTF.

The chain has TRBV7-3 and TRBJ2-3; TRBD2 agrees at 7 bases. Germline trimming cut 6 bases from V and 2 bases from J; bases unmatched to any gene: 8. The V gene's germline CDR1 is SGHTA and CDR2 FQGTGA. This CDR3 region has 15 residues. The CDR3: CASRQSGMDTDTQYF. In nucleotides, the CDR3 is TGTGCCAGCAGACAGAGCGGGATGGACACAGATACGCAGTATTTT.

This clonotype was recorded once. The CDR3 sequence: CAATGTGNYEQYF. As DNA, the CDR3 is TGTGCCGCGACCGGGACAGGGAATTACGAGCAGTACTTC. J is TRBJ2-7 and V is TRBV10-3; 9 bases agree with TRBD1. The germline CDR1 and CDR2 sequences are ENHRY and SYGVKD. The CDR3 length is 13 residues. The ends lost 11 bases at V and 4 bases at J; junction bases unmatched: 9.

The chain employs TRBV7-3 and TRBJ2-2, with TRBD1 matching 8 bases. The CDR3 is 16 residues long. Losses at the gene ends were 5 bases for V and 5 bases for J; bases not matched to a gene: 10. Germline CDR1 is SGHTA and CDR2 is FQGTGA. CDR3 nucleotide sequence: TGTGCCAGCAGCCCCCAGACAGGGGAATGGACCGGGGAGCTGTTTTTT. This translates into CASSPQTGEWTGELFF.

J is TRBJ1-2 and V is TRBV7-4, with D perhaps TRBD1 (5 bases). CDR3 length: 13 residues. Trimming shortened V by 5 bases and J by 5 bases, and 12 bases separated the two germline ends. Germline V gives CDR1 SGHVT, CDR2 SQSDAQ. DNA for the CDR3: TGTGCCAGCAGCGATGGGGACGTTTATGGCTACACCTTC. Translated, it gives CASSDGDVYGYTF.

This chain links TRBV7-2 with TRBJ2-7; D is perhaps TRBD2 (5 bases). With 6 bases removed from V and 0 bases from J, the gap between germline ends came to 6 bases. CDR1 is SGHTA, CDR2 FQGNSA, per germline. The CDR3 consists of 12 residues. The CDR3 sequence is CASRGASYEQYF. The CDR3 bases are TGTGCCAGCAGGGGAGCCTCCTACGAGCAGTACTTC.

This clonotype was detected ten times or more. V is TRBV12-3 or TRBV12-4 and J is TRBJ1-1; D unclear. This CDR3 region has 13 residues. The V end was cut by 3 bases, the J end by 0 bases, with 5 bases between. The CDR3 coding sequence is TGTGCCAGCAGTTTTAACATGAACACTGAAGCTTTCTTT. This sequence encodes CASSFNMNTEAFF.

This clonotype has more than one count but fewer than ten. The rearrangement joins TRBV2 to TRBJ2-2; the D call may be TRBD1 or TRBD2 (5 bases each). V was shortened by 6 bases and J by 8 bases, with 19 bases between the two germline ends. Germline CDR1 and CDR2: SNHLY and FYNNEI. This CDR3 is built from 15 residues. The CDR3 sequence is CASRVVRGAQGELFF. CDR3 in DNA: TGTGCCAGCAGAGTCGTAAGGGGAGCGCAGGGGGAGCTGTTTTTT.

V is TRBV6-5 and J is TRBJ1-1, with unresolved D. Germline CDR1 MNHEY, CDR2 SVGAGI. V lost 5 bases and J 0 bases, leaving 7 bases between the germline ends. There are 13 residues in the CDR3. CDR3 bases: TGTGCCAGCAGTCCCAGCATGAACACTGAAGCTTTCTTT. This translates into CASSPSMNTEAFF.

This sequence joins TRBV7-9 and TRBJ1-1; D unclear. In germline, CDR1 is SEHNR, CDR2 FQNEAQ (reference sequence). This CDR3 has 15 amino acids. Trimming stripped 0 bases from V and 5 bases from J, with 13 bases between. This CDR3 is CASSLADLRRTEAFF. As DNA, the CDR3 is TGTGCCAGCAGCTTAGCGGACCTCAGAAGGACTGAAGCTTTCTTT.

J is TRBJ2-3 and V is TRBV5-1, with TRBD1 matching 8 bases. CDR3 length equals 16 residues. Germline values: CDR1 SGHRS, CDR2 YFSETQ. The V and J ends lost 2 bases and 5 bases, in that order; junction bases with no gene match: 10. CDR3 bases: TGCGCCAGCAGCTTCTTTGAGGACAGGGAGCAAGATACGCAGTATTTT. It translates to CASSFFEDREQDTQYF.

This clonotype was observed a single time. The chain has TRBV20-1 and TRBJ2-7; D is undetermined. Germline assignment: CDR1 DFQATT and CDR2 SNEGSKA (reference sequence). Trimming removed 6 bases from V and 13 bases from J, with 19 bases in between. This CDR3 is built from 11 residues. CDR3 sequence reads: CSALYGGSQYF. In DNA form, the CDR3 reads TGCAGTGCCCTATATGGCGGCTCCCAATACTTC.

This clonotype was counted ten times or more. This sequence joins TRBV19 and TRBJ2-1; no clear D gene. CDR3 length equals 15 residues. CDR1 and CDR2 (germline): LNHDA, SQIVND (reference sequence). Trimming pared 4 bases from V and 0 bases from J, leaving 10 bases between. In DNA, the CDR3 is TGTGCCAGTAGTAGACAAATCAGCTCCTACAATGAGCAGTTCTTC. It translates to CASSRQISSYNEQFF.

This clonotype was seen repeatedly, ten times or more. V gene TRBV3-1 combines with J gene TRBJ2-7, with 8 bases identical to TRBD1. Germline V gene lookup returns CDR1 LGHDT and CDR2 YNNKEL (reference sequence). The V and J ends lost 3 bases and 3 bases, in that order; junction bases with no gene match: 4. This CDR3 region has 14 residues. The CDR3 sequence: CASSHQGASYEQYF. In DNA, the CDR3 is TGTGCCAGCAGCCATCAGGGGGCGAGCTACGAGCAGTACTTC.

This rearrangement joins TRBV11-3 to TRBJ1-2, with D possibly matching TRBD1 (5 bases). Germline values: CDR1 SGHNT, CDR2 YENEEA. V lost 9 bases and J lost 5, with 16 bases in between. The CDR3 has 13 residues. DNA for the CDR3: TGTGCCAGTCGATATTCGGCAGGGTATGGCTACACCTTC. Amino acid sequence: CASRYSAGYGYTF.

This clonotype appeared a single time. The J gene is TRBJ2-3, the V gene TRBV7-9; 7 bases match TRBD2. This CDR3 has 16 residues. The ends lost 1 base at V and 0 bases at J; junction bases unmatched: 4. Per germline, CDR1 SEHNR and CDR2 FQNEAQ (reference sequence). Here the CDR3 reads CASSLVLARSTDTQYF. The CDR3 nucleotides read TGTGCCAGCAGCTTAGTACTAGCGAGAAGCACAGATACGCAGTATTTT.

There are many counts of this clonotype. The V call is TRBV2, the J call TRBJ1-4; no reliable D call. The CDR3 spans 18 residues. Germline CDR1 SNHLY, CDR2 FYNNEI. V was clipped by 2 bases and J by 3 bases, with 19 bases between them. The CDR3 region is CASSEQGLASFSNEKLFF. The DNA for the CDR3 is TGTGCCAGCAGTGAACAAGGGCTCGCCTCCTTTTCTAATGAAAAACTGTTTTTT.

V gene TRBV29-1 combines with J gene TRBJ2-1, with D maybe TRBD2 (6 bases). The germline CDR1 and CDR2 sequences are SQVTM and ANQGSEA. The germline V and J ends were trimmed by 7 bases and 4 bases, with 26 bases remaining between them. CDR3 length equals 17 residues. The CDR3 protein is CSGADLSVGGTYNEQFF. DNA of the CDR3: TGCAGCGGAGCGGATCTTTCTGTTGGGGGGACGTACAATGAGCAGTTCTTC.

J is TRBJ2-3 and V is TRBV15; TRBD2 aligns across 9 bases. The CDR3 runs 16 residues. Unmatched junction bases numbered 4, after V lost 1 base and J lost 2 bases. From germline, CDR1 is LNHNV and CDR2 YYDKDF (reference sequence). The CDR3, as DNA: TGTGCCACCAGCAGAGGGACTAGCGCTATCACAGATACGCAGTATTTT. Translating gives CATSRGTSAITDTQYF.

The gene calls are TRBV20-1 and TRBJ2-7; unclear D gene. Germline V gene lookup returns CDR1 DFQATT and CDR2 SNEGSKA (reference sequence). Between the trimmed V and J ends, which lost 5 bases and 5 bases, there was a span of 16 bases. This CDR3 comprises 13 residues. The CDR3: CSAWSWVLHEQYF. For the CDR3, the DNA is TGCAGTGCTTGGTCATGGGTTTTGCACGAGCAGTACTTC.

V is TRBV20-1 and J is TRBJ2-5; TRBD1 aligns across 7 bases. Germline CDR1 is DFQATT and CDR2 is SNEGSKA (reference sequence). V shed 3 bases, J shed 5 bases, and the junction held 12 bases outside the gene matches. The CDR3 spans 15 residues. In DNA form, the CDR3 reads TGCAGTGCTAGCGGGCAGGGGGTGGAGATGGAGACCCAGTACTTC. It yields the protein CSASGQGVEMETQYF.

In its sample, this clonotype was seen many times. This chain joins TRBV5-6 and TRBJ2-5; no definite D call. CDR1 is SGHDT, CDR2 YYEEEE, per germline. V was cut by 1 base and J by 1 base, with 14 bases left in between. This CDR3 region has 16 residues. CDR3 in amino acids: CASSLSTQEIQETQYF. CDR3 sequence (DNA): TGTGCCAGCAGCTTGTCCACGCAGGAGATCCAAGAGACCCAGTACTTC.

This clonotype appeared many times. V usage is TRBV6-6 and J usage is TRBJ2-1, with 9 bases aligning to TRBD2. This CDR3 spans 13 amino acids. Germline CDR1 reads MNHNY; CDR2 reads SVGAGI (reference sequence). Trimming cost V 7 bases and J 8 bases; bases outside gene matches: 6. CDR3 coding DNA: TGTGCCAGCACGGGTAGCGGGGGAGATGAGCAGTTCTTC. This translates into CASTGSGGDEQFF.

The chain combines TRBV29-1 with TRBJ1-1; D is uncertain. Deletions cut 4 bases from V and 3 bases from J, with 6 bases between. The CDR3 consists of 11 residues. Germline V gene data show CDR1 as SQVTM and CDR2 as ANQGSEA. CDR3 DNA: TGCAGCGTTGGGACGTACACTGAAGCTTTCTTT. The encoded protein is CSVGTYTEAFF.

This clonotype occurred once. This sequence joins TRBV7-9 and TRBJ1-1; 10 bases fit TRBD1. This CDR3 spans 15 amino acids. CDR1 is SEHNR, CDR2 FQNEAQ, per germline (reference sequence). Germline trimming cut 2 bases from V and 5 bases from J; bases unmatched to any gene: 5. The CDR3 DNA sequence: TGTGCCAGCAGCTTAAATGGGACAGGGGTTACTGAAGCTTTCTTT. Residues: CASSLNGTGVTEAFF.